This T cell receptor beta chain was identified during a study of cytomegalovirus exposure and HLA in healthy donors. Study-wide context: The roughly 700 first-cohort repertoires shared a platform with the roughly 110 validation repertoires, as reported in a later analysis.

Germline CDR1 MNHEY, CDR2 SMNVEV (reference sequence). The CDR3 is 12 amino acids in total, end residues counted. The assay was immunoSEQ multiplex PCR, and TCRdb's table has in-frame clones only and misses some. The table records around 260,000 clones, roughly 87% of them present only once. With respect to this clone: Its antigen is still unknown. No DNA is shown, since the ends of the CDR3 on it are uncertain; the CDR3 is the one TCRdb lists. The same CDR3 also results from other DNA sequences found in this sample.

Points from the study as a whole: Overall, around 150 TCR beta chains were annotated as cytomegalovirus-associated. In vitro data verified a few CMV-associated chains as specific for CMV antigens. Cytomegalovirus status, reportedly, was diagnosed with high specificity and sensitivity by the classifier.

This TCR came from a woman aged 25 to 45 in good health and CMV-seronegative. Input material: PBMCs. V usage is TRBV27 and J usage is TRBJ2-2; the table's D gene call, TRBD2, was not cross checked with the DNA. CDR3 sequence reads: CASSFGAGELFF.